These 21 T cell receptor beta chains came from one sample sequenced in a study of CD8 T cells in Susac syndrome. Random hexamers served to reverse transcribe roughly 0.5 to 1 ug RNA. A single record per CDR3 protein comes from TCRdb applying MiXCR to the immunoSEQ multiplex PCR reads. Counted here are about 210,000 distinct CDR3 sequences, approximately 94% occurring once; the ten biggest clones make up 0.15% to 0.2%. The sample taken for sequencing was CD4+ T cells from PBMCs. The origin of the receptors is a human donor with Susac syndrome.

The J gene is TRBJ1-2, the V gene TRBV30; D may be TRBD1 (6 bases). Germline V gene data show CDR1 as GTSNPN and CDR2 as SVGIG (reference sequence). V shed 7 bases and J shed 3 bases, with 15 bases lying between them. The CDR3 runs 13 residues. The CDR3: CASTGGGDYGYTF. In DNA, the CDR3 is TGTGCCTCCACTGGGGGGGGCGACTATGGCTACACCTTC.

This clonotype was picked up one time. This CDR3 reads CASSLAGGEYNEQFF. The CDR3 nucleotides are TGTGCCAGCAGCTTAGCAGGGGGAGAATACAATGAGCAGTTCTTC. The rearrangement joins TRBV7-2 to TRBJ2-1; TRBD1 is a possible D gene (6 bases). There are 15 residues in the CDR3. The V end lost 0 bases, the J end lost 4 bases, and 10 bases lay between the germline ends. Germline loops: CDR1 SGHTA, CDR2 FQGNSA. Variable domain in full (rest from reference TRBV7-2 and TRBJ2-1): GAGVSQSPSNKVTEKGKDVELRCDPISGHTALYWYRQSLGQGLEFLIYFQGNSAPDKSGLPSDRFSAERTGGSVSTLTIQRTQQEDSAVYLCASSLAGGEYNEQFFGPGTRLTVL.

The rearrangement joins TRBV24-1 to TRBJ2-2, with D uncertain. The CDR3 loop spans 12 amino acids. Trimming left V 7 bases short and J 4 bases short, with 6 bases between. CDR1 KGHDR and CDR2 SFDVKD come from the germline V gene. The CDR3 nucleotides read TGTGCCACCAGGAAGGGCACCGGGGAGCTGTTTTTT. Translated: CATRKGTGELFF.

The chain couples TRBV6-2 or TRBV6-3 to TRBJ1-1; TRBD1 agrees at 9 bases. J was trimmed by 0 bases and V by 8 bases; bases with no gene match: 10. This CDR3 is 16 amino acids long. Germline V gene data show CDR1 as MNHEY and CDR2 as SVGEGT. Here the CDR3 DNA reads TGTGCCAGCCGGAGGGGACAGGGCGCCATGAACACTGAAGCTTTCTTT. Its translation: CASRRGQGAMNTEAFF.

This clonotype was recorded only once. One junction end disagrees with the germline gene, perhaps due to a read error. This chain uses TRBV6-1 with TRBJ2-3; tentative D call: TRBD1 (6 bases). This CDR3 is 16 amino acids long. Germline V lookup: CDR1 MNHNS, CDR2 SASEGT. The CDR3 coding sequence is TGTGCCAGCAGAGAAGAAGGGGGAAGCAGCACAGATACGCAGTATTTT. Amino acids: CASREEGGSSTDTQYF.

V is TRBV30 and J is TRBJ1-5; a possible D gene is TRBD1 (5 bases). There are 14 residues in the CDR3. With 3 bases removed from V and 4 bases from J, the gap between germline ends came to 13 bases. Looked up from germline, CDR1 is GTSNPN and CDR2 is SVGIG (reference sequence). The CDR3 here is CAWRDTGRNQPQHF. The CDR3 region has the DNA TGTGCCTGGAGGGATACGGGACGGAATCAGCCCCAGCATTTT.

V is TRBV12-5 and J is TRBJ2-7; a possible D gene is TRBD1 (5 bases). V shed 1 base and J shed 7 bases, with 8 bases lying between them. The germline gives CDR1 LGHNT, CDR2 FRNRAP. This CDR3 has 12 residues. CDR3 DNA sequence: TGTGCTAGTGGTTTGGGGGGCGGAGAGCAGTACTTC. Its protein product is CASGLGGGEQYF.

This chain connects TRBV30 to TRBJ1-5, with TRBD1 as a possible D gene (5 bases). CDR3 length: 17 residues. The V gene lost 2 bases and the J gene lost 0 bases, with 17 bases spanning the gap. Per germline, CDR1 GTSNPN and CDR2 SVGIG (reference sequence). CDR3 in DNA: TGTGCCTGGAGTCGCCATACAGGAGGGACTAGCAATCAGCCCCAGCATTTT. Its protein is CAWSRHTGGTSNQPQHF.

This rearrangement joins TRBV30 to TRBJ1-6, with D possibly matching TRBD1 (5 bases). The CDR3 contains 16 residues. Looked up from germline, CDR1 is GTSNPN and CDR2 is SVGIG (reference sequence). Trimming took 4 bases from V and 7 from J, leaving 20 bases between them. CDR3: CAWTRRRGALNSPLHF. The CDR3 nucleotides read TGTGCCTGGACTCGACGGCGGGGCGCCTTAAATTCACCCCTCCACTTT.

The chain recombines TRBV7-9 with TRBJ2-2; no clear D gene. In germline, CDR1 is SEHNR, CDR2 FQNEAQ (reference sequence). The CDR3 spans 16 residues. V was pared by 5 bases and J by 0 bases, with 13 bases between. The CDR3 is CASSNVLNPNTGELFF. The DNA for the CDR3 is TGTGCCAGCAGCAACGTTTTGAACCCGAACACCGGGGAGCTGTTTTTT.

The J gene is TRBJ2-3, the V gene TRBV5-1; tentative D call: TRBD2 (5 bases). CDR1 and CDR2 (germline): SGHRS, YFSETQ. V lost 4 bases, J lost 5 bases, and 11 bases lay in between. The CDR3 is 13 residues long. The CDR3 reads CASSVPEGDTQYF. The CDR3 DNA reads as TGCGCCAGCAGCGTCCCCGAGGGAGATACGCAGTATTTT. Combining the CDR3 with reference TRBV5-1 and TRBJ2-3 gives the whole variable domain KAGVTQTPRYLIKTRGQQVTLSCSPISGHRSVSWYQQTPGQGLQFLFEYFSETQRNKGNFPGRFSGRQFSNSRSEMNVSTLELGDSALYLCASSVPEGDTQYFGPGTRLTVL.

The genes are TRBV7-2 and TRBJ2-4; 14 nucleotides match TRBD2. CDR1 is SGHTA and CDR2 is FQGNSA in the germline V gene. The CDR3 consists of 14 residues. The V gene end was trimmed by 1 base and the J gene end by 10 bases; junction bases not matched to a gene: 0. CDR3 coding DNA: TGTGCCAGCAGCTTAGGACTAGCGGGGGGGATTCAGTACTTC. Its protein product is CASSLGLAGGIQYF.

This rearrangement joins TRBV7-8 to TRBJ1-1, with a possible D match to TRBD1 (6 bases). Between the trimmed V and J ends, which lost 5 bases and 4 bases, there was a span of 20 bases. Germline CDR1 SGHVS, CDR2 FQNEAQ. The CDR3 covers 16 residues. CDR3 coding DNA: TGTGCCAGCAGCCCCGGCCCACCAGGGGCGCGCACTGAAGCTTTCTTT. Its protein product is CASSPGPPGARTEAFF.

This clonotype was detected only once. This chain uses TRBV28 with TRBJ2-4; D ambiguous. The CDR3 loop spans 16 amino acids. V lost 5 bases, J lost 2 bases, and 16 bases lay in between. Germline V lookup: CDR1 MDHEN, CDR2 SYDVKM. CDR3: CASSPSGTVTKNIQYF. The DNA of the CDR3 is TGTGCCAGCAGTCCCTCCGGAACTGTTACCAAAAACATTCAGTACTTC.

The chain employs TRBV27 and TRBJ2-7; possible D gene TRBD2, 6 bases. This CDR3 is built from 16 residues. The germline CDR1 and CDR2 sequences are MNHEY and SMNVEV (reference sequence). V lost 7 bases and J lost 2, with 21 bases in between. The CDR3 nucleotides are TGTGCCAGCACCTCTAGCCCCGGGGGTATTCCCTACGAGCAGTACTTC. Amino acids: CASTSSPGGIPYEQYF.

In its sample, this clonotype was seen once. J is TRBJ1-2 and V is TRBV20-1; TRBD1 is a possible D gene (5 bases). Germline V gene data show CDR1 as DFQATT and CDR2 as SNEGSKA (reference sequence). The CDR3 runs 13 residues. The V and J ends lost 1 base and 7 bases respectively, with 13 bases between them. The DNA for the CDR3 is TGCAGTGCTAGAGTACAGGAAGATTTTGGCTACACCTTC. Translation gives CSARVQEDFGYTF.

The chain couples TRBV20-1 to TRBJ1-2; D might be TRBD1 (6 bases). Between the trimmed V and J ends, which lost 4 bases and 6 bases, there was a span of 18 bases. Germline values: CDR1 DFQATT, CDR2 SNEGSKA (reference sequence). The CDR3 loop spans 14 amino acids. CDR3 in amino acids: CSAKKQGPWDGYTF. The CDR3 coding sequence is TGCAGTGCTAAGAAACAGGGCCCCTGGGATGGCTACACCTTC.

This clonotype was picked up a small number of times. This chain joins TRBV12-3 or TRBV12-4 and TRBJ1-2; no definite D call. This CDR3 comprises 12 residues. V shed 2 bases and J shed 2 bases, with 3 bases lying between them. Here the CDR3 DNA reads TGTGCCAGCAGTTTACTCAACTATGGCTACACCTTC. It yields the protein CASSLLNYGYTF.

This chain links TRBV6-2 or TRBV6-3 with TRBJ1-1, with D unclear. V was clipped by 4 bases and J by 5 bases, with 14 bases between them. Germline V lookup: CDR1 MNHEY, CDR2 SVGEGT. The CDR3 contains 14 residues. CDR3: CASSSRGGWTEAFF. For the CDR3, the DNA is TGTGCCAGCAGTTCTCGCGGAGGTTGGACTGAAGCTTTCTTT.

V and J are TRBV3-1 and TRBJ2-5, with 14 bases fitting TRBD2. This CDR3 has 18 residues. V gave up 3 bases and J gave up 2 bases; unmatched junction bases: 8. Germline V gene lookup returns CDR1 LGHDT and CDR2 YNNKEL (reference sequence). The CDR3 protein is CASSQKGLAGGRQETQYF. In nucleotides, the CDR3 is TGTGCCAGCAGCCAGAAAGGACTAGCGGGGGGTCGACAAGAGACCCAGTACTTC.

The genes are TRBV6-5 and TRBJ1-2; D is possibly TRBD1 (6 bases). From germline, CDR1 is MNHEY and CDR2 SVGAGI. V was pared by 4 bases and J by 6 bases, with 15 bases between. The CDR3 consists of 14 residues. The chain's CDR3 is CASSSRGGGDGYTF. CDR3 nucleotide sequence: TGTGCCAGCAGTTCTAGGGGGGGCGGAGATGGCTACACCTTC.